This is a list of T cell receptor beta chains from one sample in a study of blood T cell repertoires in COVID-19. Repertoires were generated with immunoSEQ multiplex PCR, while TCRdb's copy carries only in-frame clones and drops some. The sample has about 85,000 clones; under 85% are singletons. The sample consisted of peripheral blood. The source is a man aged 65-85 years with acute or convalescent COVID-19. CDR3s include the opening cysteine and the closing phenylalanine or tryptophan. Fields, in order: V gene, D gene, clone size, J gene, CDR3 protein, CDR3 DNA. The D gene is left open where the match is weak. Where a row states a size, it is once, few, many or the class of an expanded clone; other rows omit it.

TRBV7-2	TRBD2	NA	TRBJ2-3	CASSLNGGALDTQYF	TGTGCCAGCAGCTTAAACGGGGGGGCCTTGGATACGCAGTATTTT
TRBV12-3/TRBV12-4	NA	few	TRBJ1-1	CASIPPGNTEAFF	TGTGCCAGCATCCCGCCAGGGAACACTGAAGCTTTCTTT
TRBV5-1	NA	NA	TRBJ1-5	CASSLSGRNQPQHF	TGCGCCAGCAGCTTGTCGGGAAGGAATCAGCCCCAGCATTTT
TRBV9	TRBD2	few	TRBJ2-3	CASSVGLGRGGGTDTQYF	TGTGCCAGCAGCGTAGGTCTGGGGAGGGGAGGAGGCACAGATACGCAGTATTTT
TRBV18	NA	few	TRBJ2-7	CASSPNGDSYEQYF	TGTGCCAGCTCACCGAACGGGGACTCCTACGAGCAGTACTTC
TRBV11-2	NA	medium-sized	TRBJ2-2	CASSLAGDTGELFF	TGTGCCAGCAGCTTAGCGGGGGACACCGGGGAGCTGTTTTTT
TRBV19	NA	NA	TRBJ1-5	CASGGNQPQHF	TGTGCCTCCGGAGGAAATCAGCCCCAGCATTTT
TRBV7-6	TRBD1	NA	TRBJ1-1	CASSRWTGDTEAFF	TGTGCCAGCAGCCGGTGGACAGGGGACACTGAAGCTTTCTTT
TRBV10-2	NA	NA	TRBJ2-2	CASNPPGITGELFF	TGCGCCAGCAATCCCCCAGGTATCACCGGGGAGCTGTTTTTT
TRBV18	NA	NA	TRBJ1-1	CASSPQGEAFF	TGTGCCAGCTCACCTCAGGGGGAAGCTTTCTTT
TRBV2	NA	NA	TRBJ1-2	CASRERGSHGYTF	TGTGCCAGCAGGGAGAGGGGGTCTCATGGCTACACCTTC
TRBV10-3	TRBD2	NA	TRBJ2-3	CAIQGLAATDTQYF	TGTGCCATCCAGGGACTAGCGGCCACAGATACGCAGTATTTT
TRBV6-5	NA	NA	TRBJ1-5	CASTWGGLQSPQHF	TGTGCCAGCACTTGGGGGGGGTTACAAAGCCCCCAGCATTTT
TRBV11-2	TRBD1	NA	TRBJ1-1	CASSRGQGRTEAFF	TGTGCCAGCAGCAGAGGACAGGGACGCACTGAAGCTTTCTTT
TRBV24-1	TRBD2	NA	TRBJ2-1	CATSEPGLAGGAFF	TGTGCCACCAGTGAACCGGGACTAGCGGGGGGGGCGTTCTTC
TRBV5-6	NA	NA	TRBJ1-2	CASSYRGTDGYTF	TGTGCCAGCAGCTACAGAGGGACTGATGGCTACACCTTC
TRBV3-1/TRBV3-2	NA	few	TRBJ1-4	CASSQGRGLKLFF	TGTGCCAGCAGCCAAGGGCGGGGGTTAAAACTGTTTTTT
TRBV5-5	NA	once	TRBJ1-1	CASSSDSRNTEAFF	TGTGCCAGCAGCTCGGACAGCCGGAACACTGAAGCTTTCTTT
TRBV27	NA	NA	TRBJ2-3	CASGSAGPTGNTDTQYF	TGTGCCAGCGGGTCCGCGGGGCCTACCGGGAACACAGATACGCAGTATTTT
TRBV30	NA	NA	TRBJ1-1	CAWIPGTEAFF	TGTGCCTGGATCCCGGGGACAGAAGCTTTCTTT
TRBV9	TRBD1	NA	TRBJ1-3	CASSAGQGATGNTIYF	TGTGCCAGCAGCGCGGGACAGGGGGCTACTGGAAACACCATATATTTT
TRBV19	NA	NA	TRBJ1-5	CASSAGRGGNQPQHF	TGTGCCAGTAGTGCGGGACGGGGAGGCAATCAGCCCCAGCATTTT
TRBV19	NA	NA	TRBJ2-5	CASTPYYRGGTQYF	TGTGCCAGTACCCCATATTACCGGGGTGGAACCCAGTACTTC
TRBV5-1	TRBD1	NA	TRBJ2-3	CASSPVGQGFADTQYF	TGCGCCAGCAGCCCCGTGGGACAGGGATTTGCAGATACGCAGTATTTT
TRBV11-2	TRBD2	NA	TRBJ2-2	CASSWTPLAGGLSTGELFF	TGTGCCAGCAGCTGGACTCCACTAGCGGGGGGGCTCAGCACCGGGGAGCTGTTTTTT
TRBV18	NA	NA	TRBJ2-2	CASSPRPTGELFF	TGTGCCAGCTCACCACGGCCAACCGGGGAGCTGTTTTTT
TRBV3-1/TRBV3-2	NA	NA	TRBJ2-2	CASTLHGGELFF	TGTGCCAGCACCCTTCACGGCGGGGAGCTGTTTTTT
TRBV11-3	NA	once	TRBJ2-1	CASSLVFSNEQFF	TGTGCCAGCAGCTTAGTCTTTAGCAATGAGCAGTTCTTC
TRBV18	NA	few	TRBJ2-7	CASSPLEAGPYEQYF	TGTGCCAGCTCACCATTGGAGGCAGGCCCCTACGAGCAGTACTTC
TRBV30	NA	NA	TRBJ2-2	CAYAAGELFF	TGTGCCTATGCGGCCGGGGAGCTGTTTTTT
TRBV7-2	NA	NA	TRBJ2-2	CASSLQGSNTGELFF	TGTGCCAGCAGCTTACAGGGTTCGAACACCGGGGAGCTGTTTTTT
TRBV28	NA	NA	TRBJ1-3	CASSPLGGAGNTIYF	TGTGCCAGCAGTCCCTTGGGGGGGGCTGGAAACACCATATATTTT